This T cell receptor (beta chain) was obtained from a study of long-term antiretroviral therapy in people with HIV. General observations from the study: Records did not include ART adherence, viral resistance or therapy changes.

As concerns this clone: The antigen remains undetermined.

This was the immunoSEQ v3.0 assay at survey level. Profiling relied on immunoSEQ multiplex PCR, and the TCRdb table lists in-frame clones only, not all of them. The table has roughly 40,000 clones, 85% to 90% seen once. The V and J ends lost 6 bases and 0 bases respectively, with 8 bases between them. CDR1 and CDR2 (germline): MDHEN, SYDVKM. The CDR3 consists of 13 residues. The sample in question was unsorted PBMCs, obtained 1.2 years after starting antiretroviral therapy. The gene calls are TRBV28 and TRBJ2-5; D ambiguous. The clonotype was recovered from a woman aged 45-60 years with HIV. The CDR3 sequence is CASRSVYQETQYF. In DNA, the CDR3 is TGTGCCAGCAGAAGCGTGTACCAAGAGACCCAGTACTTC.